This entry lists 7 T cell receptor beta chains sequenced from one sample in a study of blood T cells in healthy people across ages. The use of a sample-barcoded 5' primer and a J-beta primer mix characterized a second PCR of about 7 to 12 cycles. MiXCR, applied by TCRdb to the 5' RACE reads, yields one record per CDR3 protein. The repertoire consists of about 940,000 distinct CDR3 sequences, with 45% to 50% occurring once and the leading ten covering roughly an eighth. Sequenced material: blood. Receptors originate from a man in his thirties or forties in good health.

This clonotype was picked up many times. The V gene is TRBV5-6, the J gene TRBJ1-2, with 10 bases matching TRBD1. The CDR3 sequence is 14 residues long. V shed 4 bases, J shed 4 bases, and the junction held 4 bases outside the gene matches. Per the germline V gene, CDR1 is SGHDT and CDR2 is YYEEEE. The CDR3: CASSRDRGVYGYTF. In DNA form, the CDR3 reads TGTGCCAGCAGCCGGGACAGGGGAGTCTATGGCTACACCTTC.

This clonotype occurred a few times. The genes are TRBV5-1 and TRBJ2-5; no firm D call. V was clipped by 2 bases and J by 5 bases, with 7 bases between them. Per germline, CDR1 SGHRS and CDR2 YFSETQ. The CDR3 is 12 amino acids. CDR3 nucleotide sequence: TGCGCCAGCAGCTTTCGAACTGAGACCCAGTACTTC. Amino acids: CASSFRTETQYF.

A note on this clonotype: An end of the junction differs from the germline gene, which may be a read error. The V call is TRBV6-6, the J call TRBJ1-2, with TRBD1 matching 7 bases. CDR3 length: 14 amino acids. Looked up from germline, CDR1 is MNHNY and CDR2 is SVGAGI (reference sequence). The CDR3 DNA reads TGTGCCACCAGTGGGACAGAAGGAGGCTATGGCTACACCTTC. Encoded protein: CATSGTEGGYGYTF.

This clonotype was picked up many times. The chain links TRBV27 to TRBJ1-1; D is possibly TRBD1 (5 bases). Germline V CDR1 and CDR2: MNHEY, SMNVEV (reference sequence). Trimming shortened V by 8 bases and J by 3 bases, and 16 bases separated the two germline ends. This CDR3 spans 14 amino acids. CDR3 region: CASEEVPGHTEAFF. CDR3 sequence (DNA): TGTGCCAGCGAAGAGGTTCCGGGGCACACTGAAGCTTTCTTT.

This clonotype has more than one count but fewer than ten. The chain carries TRBV2 and TRBJ2-5; 9 nucleotides match TRBD2. The germline V gene encodes CDR1 SNHLY and CDR2 FYNNEI. V shed 4 bases and J 1 base; nucleotides not matched to a gene: 4. CDR3 length equals 15 residues. CDR3 region: CASSGSGGPQETQYF. As DNA, the CDR3 is TGTGCCAGCAGTGGTAGCGGGGGCCCCCAAGAGACCCAGTACTTC.

Only a few counts were recorded for this clonotype. Here the CDR3 reads CASSSGTGGADTQYF. CDR3 sequence (DNA): TGTGCCAGCTCATCCGGGACAGGGGGTGCAGATACGCAGTATTTT. The rearrangement uses TRBV18 and TRBJ2-3; 11 bases map to TRBD1. CDR1 and CDR2 (germline): KGHSH, LQKENI. Germline trimming cut 5 bases from V and 4 bases from J; bases unmatched to any gene: 5. This CDR3 has 15 residues.

There are a few counts of this clonotype. The V and J genes are TRBV29-1 and TRBJ2-1, with no clear D. The CDR3 has 14 residues. The V gene's germline CDR1 is SQVTM and CDR2 ANQGSEA. Trimming shortened V by 3 bases and J by 0 bases, and 9 bases separated the two germline ends. In nucleotides, the CDR3 is TGCAGCGTTGAGGTGGTGAGCTCCTACAATGAGCAGTTCTTC. Translated, it gives CSVEVVSSYNEQFF.